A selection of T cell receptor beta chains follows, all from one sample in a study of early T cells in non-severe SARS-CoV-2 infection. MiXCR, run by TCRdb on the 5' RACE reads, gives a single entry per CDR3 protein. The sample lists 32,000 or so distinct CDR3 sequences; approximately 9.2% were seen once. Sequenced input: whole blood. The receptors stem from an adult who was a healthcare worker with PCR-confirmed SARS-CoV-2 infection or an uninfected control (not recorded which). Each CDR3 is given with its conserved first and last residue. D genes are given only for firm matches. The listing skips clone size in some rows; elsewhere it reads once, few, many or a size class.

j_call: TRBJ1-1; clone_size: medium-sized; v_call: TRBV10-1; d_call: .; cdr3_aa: CASRGRDMTEAFF; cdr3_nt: TGCGCCAGCAGGGGCCGGGACATGACTGAAGCTTTCTTT
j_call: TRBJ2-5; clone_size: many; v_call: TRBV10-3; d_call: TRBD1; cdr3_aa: CAISDGQGGEAQYF; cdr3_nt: TGTGCCATCAGTGACGGACAGGGCGGGGAGGCCCAGTACTTC
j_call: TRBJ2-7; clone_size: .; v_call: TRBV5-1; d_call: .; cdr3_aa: CASKWEGSLDEQYF; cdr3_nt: TGCGCCAGCAAGTGGGAAGGCAGTCTGGACGAGCAGTACTTC
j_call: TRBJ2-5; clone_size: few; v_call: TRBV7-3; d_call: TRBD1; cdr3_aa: CASSPSNRDSGTQYF; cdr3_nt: TGTGCCAGCAGCCCATCTAACCGGGACAGCGGGACCCAGTACTTC
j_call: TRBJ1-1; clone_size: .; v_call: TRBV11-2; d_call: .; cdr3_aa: CASSLAPETEAFF; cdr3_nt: TGTGCCAGCAGCTTAGCCCCGGAGACTGAAGCTTTCTTT
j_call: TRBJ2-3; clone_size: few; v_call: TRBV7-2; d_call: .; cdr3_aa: CASSLAGTGSTDTQYF; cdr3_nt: TGTGCCAGCAGCTTAGCCGGGACGGGAAGCACAGATACGCAGTATTTT
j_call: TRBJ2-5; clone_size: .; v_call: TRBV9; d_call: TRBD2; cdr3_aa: CASSAGTSGGFGETQYF; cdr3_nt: TGTGCCAGCAGCGCCGGGACTAGCGGGGGGTTCGGAGAGACCCAGTACTTC
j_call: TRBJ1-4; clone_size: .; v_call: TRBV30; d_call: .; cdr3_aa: CAWKPGSATNEKLIF; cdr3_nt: TGTGCCTGGAAGCCGGGTTCGGCAACTAATGAAAAACTGATTTTT
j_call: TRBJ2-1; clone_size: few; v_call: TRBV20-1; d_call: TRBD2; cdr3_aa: CSARLGGANNEQFF; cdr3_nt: TGCAGTGCTAGACTCGGGGGGGCCAACAATGAGCAGTTCTTC
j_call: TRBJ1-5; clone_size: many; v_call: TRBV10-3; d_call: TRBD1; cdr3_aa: CAISEPGGGTGGGQPQHF; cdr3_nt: TGTGCCATCAGTGAGCCAGGCGGGGGGACAGGGGGCGGTCAGCCCCAGCATTTT
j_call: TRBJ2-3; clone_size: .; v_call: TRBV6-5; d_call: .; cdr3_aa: CASNRATDTQYF; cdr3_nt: TGTGCCAGCAATAGGGCCACAGATACGCAGTATTTT
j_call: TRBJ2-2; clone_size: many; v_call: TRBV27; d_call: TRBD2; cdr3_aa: CASRPLAGLGTGELFF; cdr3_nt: TGTGCCAGCAGACCCCTAGCGGGGTTGGGCACCGGGGAGCTGTTTTTT
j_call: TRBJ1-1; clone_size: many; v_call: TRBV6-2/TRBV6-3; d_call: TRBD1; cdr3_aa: CASSRDRANTEAFF; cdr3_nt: TGTGCCAGCAGCCGGGACAGGGCGAACACTGAAGCTTTCTTT
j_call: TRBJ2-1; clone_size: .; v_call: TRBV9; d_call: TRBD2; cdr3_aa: CASSGTGTTYEQFF; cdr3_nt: TGTGCCAGCAGCGGAACCGGGACTACATATGAGCAGTTCTTC
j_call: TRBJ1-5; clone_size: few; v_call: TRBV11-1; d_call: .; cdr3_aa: CASSLNPEFGNQPQHF; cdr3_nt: TGTGCCAGCAGCTTAAATCCAGAGTTTGGCAATCAGCCCCAGCATTTT
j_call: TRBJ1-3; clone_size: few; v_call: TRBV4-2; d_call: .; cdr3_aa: CVSSQDRQRTYGNTIYF; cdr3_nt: TGTGTCAGCAGCCAAGATAGGCAGCGAACGTATGGAAACACCATATATTTT
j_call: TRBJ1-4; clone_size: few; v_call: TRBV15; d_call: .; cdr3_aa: CATSRTGDMKTNEKLFF; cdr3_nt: TGTGCCACCAGCAGAACGGGGGACATGAAAACTAATGAAAAACTGTTTTTT
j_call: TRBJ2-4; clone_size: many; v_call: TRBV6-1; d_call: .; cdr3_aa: CASRDRSVAKNIQYF; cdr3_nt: TGTGCCAGCAGGGATCGAAGCGTAGCCAAAAACATTCAGTACTTC
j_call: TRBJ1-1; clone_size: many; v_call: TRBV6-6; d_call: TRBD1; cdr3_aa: CASTQGGTEAFF; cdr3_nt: TGTGCCAGCACACAGGGGGGCACTGAAGCTTTCTTT
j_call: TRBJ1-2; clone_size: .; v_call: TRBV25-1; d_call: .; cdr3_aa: CASGGYGYTF; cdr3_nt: TGTGCCAGCGGTGGCTATGGCTACACCTTC
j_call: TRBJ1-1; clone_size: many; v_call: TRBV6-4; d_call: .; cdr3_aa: CASSEISQNTEAFF; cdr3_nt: TGTGCCAGCAGTGAAATCTCCCAGAACACTGAAGCTTTCTTT
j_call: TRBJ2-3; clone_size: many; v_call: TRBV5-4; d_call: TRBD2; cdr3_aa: CASSLRTGLSTNTQYF; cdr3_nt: TGTGCCAGCAGCTTGAGGACGGGACTAAGCACAAATACGCAGTATTTT
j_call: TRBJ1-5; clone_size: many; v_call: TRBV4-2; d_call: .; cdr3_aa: CASSQDPGGSNQPQHF; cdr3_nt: TGTGCCAGCAGCCAAGATCCGGGGGGCAGCAATCAGCCCCAGCATTTT
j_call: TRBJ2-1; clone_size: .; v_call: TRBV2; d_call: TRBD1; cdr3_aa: CASGTGGSNEQFF; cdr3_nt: TGTGCCAGCGGGACAGGGGGATCCAATGAGCAGTTCTTC
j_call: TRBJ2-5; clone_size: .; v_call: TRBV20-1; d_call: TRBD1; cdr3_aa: CSASLNRGRETQYF; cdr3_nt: TGCAGTGCTAGCCTCAACAGGGGGCGAGAGACCCAGTACTTC
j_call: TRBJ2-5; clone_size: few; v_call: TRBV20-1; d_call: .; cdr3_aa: CSASPPVRETQYF; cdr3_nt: TGCAGTGCTAGTCCCCCGGTCCGGGAGACCCAGTACTTC
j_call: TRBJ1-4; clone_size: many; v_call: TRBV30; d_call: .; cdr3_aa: CACTGPYEKLFF; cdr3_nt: TGTGCCTGTACGGGTCCTTATGAAAAACTGTTTTTT
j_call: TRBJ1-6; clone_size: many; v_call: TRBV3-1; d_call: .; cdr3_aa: CASSQGLGARYNSPLHF; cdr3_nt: TGTGCCAGCAGCCAAGGGCTCGGGGCGAGGTATAATTCACCCCTCCACTTT
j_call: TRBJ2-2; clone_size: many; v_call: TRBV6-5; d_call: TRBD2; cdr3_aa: CASSSAMGGGRTGELFF; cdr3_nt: TGTGCCAGCAGCTCTGCCATGGGCGGGGGGCGGACCGGGGAGCTGTTTTTT
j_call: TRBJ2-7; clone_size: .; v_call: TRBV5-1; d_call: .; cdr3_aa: CASSLERDRYEQYF; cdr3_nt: TGCGCCAGCAGCTTGGAAAGGGATCGCTACGAGCAGTACTTC
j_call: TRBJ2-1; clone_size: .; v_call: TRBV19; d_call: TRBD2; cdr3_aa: CASSKGLAGGPESSYNEQFF; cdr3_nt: TGTGCCAGTAGTAAGGGACTAGCGGGGGGGCCTGAGAGCTCCTACAATGAGCAGTTCTTC
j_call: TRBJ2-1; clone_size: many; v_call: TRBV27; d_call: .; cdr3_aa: CASSWAPGPNNEQFF; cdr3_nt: TGTGCCAGCAGCTGGGCCCCCGGCCCTAACAATGAGCAGTTCTTC
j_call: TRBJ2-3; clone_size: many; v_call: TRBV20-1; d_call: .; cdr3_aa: CSARDRGNTDTQYF; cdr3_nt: TGCAGTGCTAGAGACCGGGGGAACACAGATACGCAGTATTTT
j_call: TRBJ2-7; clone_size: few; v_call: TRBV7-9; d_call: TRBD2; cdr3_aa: CASSPSLVTSFYEQYF; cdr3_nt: TGTGCCAGCAGCCCATCACTTGTGACTAGCTTCTACGAGCAGTACTTC
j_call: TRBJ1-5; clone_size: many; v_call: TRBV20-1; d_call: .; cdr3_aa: CSARDPGRGQPQHF; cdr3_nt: TGCAGTGCTAGAGATCCGGGTCGAGGTCAGCCCCAGCATTTT
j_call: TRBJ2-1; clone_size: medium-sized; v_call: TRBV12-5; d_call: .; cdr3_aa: CASGLVEQFF; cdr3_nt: TGTGCTAGTGGTTTGGTTGAGCAGTTCTTC
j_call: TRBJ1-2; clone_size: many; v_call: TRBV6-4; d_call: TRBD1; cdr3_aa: CASSSWNRGTGYTF; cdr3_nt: TGTGCCAGCAGTTCATGGAACAGGGGGACCGGCTACACCTTC
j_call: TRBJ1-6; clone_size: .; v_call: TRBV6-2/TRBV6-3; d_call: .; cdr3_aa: CASSYSENSPLHF; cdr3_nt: TGTGCCAGCAGTTACTCGGAGAATTCACCCCTCCACTTT
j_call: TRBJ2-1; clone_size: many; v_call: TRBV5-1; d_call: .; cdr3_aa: CASARRDYNEQFF; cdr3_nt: TGCGCCAGCGCGAGGCGGGACTACAATGAGCAGTTCTTC
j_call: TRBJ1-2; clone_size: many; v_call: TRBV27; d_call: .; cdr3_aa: CASSRTLGNYGYTF; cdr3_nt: TGTGCCAGCAGTCGGACTTTAGGGAACTATGGCTACACCTTC
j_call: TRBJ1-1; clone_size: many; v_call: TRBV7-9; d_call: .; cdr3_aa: CASHSFFNTEAFF; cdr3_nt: TGTGCCAGTCACAGCTTCTTTAACACTGAAGCTTTCTTT
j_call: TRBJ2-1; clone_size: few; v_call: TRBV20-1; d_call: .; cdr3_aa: CSAQQGHNEQFF; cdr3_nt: TGCAGTGCTCAGCAGGGACACAATGAGCAGTTCTTC
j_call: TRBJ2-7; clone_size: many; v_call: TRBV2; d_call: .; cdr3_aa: CASSPTGTASYEQYF; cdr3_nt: TGTGCCAGCAGTCCCACCGGGACCGCCTCCTACGAGCAGTACTTC
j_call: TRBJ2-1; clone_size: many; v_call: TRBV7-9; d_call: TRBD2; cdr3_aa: CASSLEPGLENNNEQFF; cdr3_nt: TGTGCCAGCAGCTTAGAACCGGGACTAGAAAATAACAATGAGCAGTTCTTC
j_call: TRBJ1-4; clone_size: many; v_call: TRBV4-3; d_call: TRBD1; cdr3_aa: CASSPIRGRSTNEKLFF; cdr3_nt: TGCGCCAGCAGCCCTATCAGGGGGCGATCAACTAATGAAAAACTGTTTTTT
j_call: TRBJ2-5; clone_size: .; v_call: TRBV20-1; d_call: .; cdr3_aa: CSASPRPQFGTQYF; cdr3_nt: TGCAGTGCTAGCCCGAGACCCCAGTTTGGGACCCAGTACTTC
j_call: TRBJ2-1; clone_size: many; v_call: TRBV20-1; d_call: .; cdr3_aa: CSGGPPSGYNEQFF; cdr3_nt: TGCAGTGGGGGACCACCATCGGGGTACAATGAGCAGTTCTTC
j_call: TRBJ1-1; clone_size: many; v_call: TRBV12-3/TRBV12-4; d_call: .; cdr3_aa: CASSYGGMNTEAFF; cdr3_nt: TGTGCCAGCAGTTACGGGGGCATGAACACTGAAGCTTTCTTT
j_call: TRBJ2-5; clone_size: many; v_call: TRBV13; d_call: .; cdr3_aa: CASSSMRTQYF; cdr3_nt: TGTGCCAGCAGCTCCATGCGGACCCAGTACTTC